The 20 T cell receptor beta chains given below trace back to one sample, sequenced in a study of T-cell reconstitution after alpha-beta-depleted transplantation in children. Unique molecular identifiers tagged the TCRbeta library. Using its own MiXCR run on the PCR reads, TCRdb lists one record per CDR3 protein. Among approximately 500,000 distinct CDR3 sequences listed, approximately 30% were seen once. The material was PBMCs, obtained before TCRalphabeta/CD19-depleted stem cell transplant. The receptor source for this set is a boy younger than two with Wiskott-Aldrich syndrome, due to receive a stem cell transplant.

This clonotype has just a few counts. The chain has TRBV28 and TRBJ2-7, with D perhaps matching TRBD1 (6 bases). This CDR3 is built from 14 residues. Germline V gene data show CDR1 as MDHEN and CDR2 as SYDVKM. V lost 3 bases and J 4 bases, leaving 13 bases between the germline ends. The CDR3 coding sequence is TGTGCCAGCAGTTTGGGACAAACGCAATACGAGCAGTACTTC. Protein: CASSLGQTQYEQYF.

The chain carries TRBV20-1 and TRBJ2-1; D gene ambiguous. In germline, CDR1 is DFQATT, CDR2 SNEGSKA (reference sequence). V dropped 3 bases and J dropped 0 bases, with 12 bases sitting between them. The CDR3 is 15 residues long. CDR3 region: CSASKAPSSYNEQFF. The DNA of the CDR3 is TGCAGTGCTAGTAAGGCACCGAGCTCCTACAATGAGCAGTTCTTC.

The chain is built from TRBV5-1 and TRBJ2-6; D tentatively fits TRBD1 or TRBD2 (5 bases each). From germline, CDR1 is SGHRS and CDR2 YFSETQ. The CDR3 sequence is 19 residues long. Trimming removed 0 bases at V and 2 bases at J, with 18 bases between. The CDR3 reads CASSLACRDRHPGANVLTF. For the CDR3, the DNA is TGCGCCAGCAGCTTGGCGTGCCGGGACCGACACCCTGGGGCCAACGTCCTGACTTTC.

This clonotype has only a few counts. The chain employs TRBV5-1 and TRBJ2-1; 7 positions agree with TRBD2. This CDR3 contains 13 residues. With V trimmed by 4 bases and J by 16 bases, 14 bases remained unmatched. Germline V lookup: CDR1 SGHRS, CDR2 YFSETQ. The CDR3 nucleotides read TGCGCCAGCAGCCCTGGGGCTGGCGGGAGCGAATTCTTC. Its translation: CASSPGAGGSEFF.

In this sample, this clonotype turned up a few times. The rearrangement joins TRBV28 to TRBJ2-5; weak D call: TRBD2 (5 bases). Germline V lookup: CDR1 MDHEN, CDR2 SYDVKM. V dropped 6 bases and J dropped 2 bases, with 16 bases sitting between them. CDR3 length: 15 residues. The CDR3 protein is CASRPGATGQETQYF. As DNA, the CDR3 is TGTGCCAGCAGGCCAGGAGCGACGGGACAAGAGACCCAGTACTTC.

To note about this clonotype: A read error may produce the germline difference seen at one junction end. The V and J genes are TRBV7-9 and TRBJ2-1, with 10 nucleotides matching TRBD2. Germline V gene data show CDR1 as SEHNR and CDR2 as FQNEAQ (reference sequence). This CDR3 is built from 15 residues. The CDR3 region is CASSSGTSVLNGQFF. CDR3 DNA sequence: TGTGCCAGCAGCTCCGGGACTAGCGTCTTAAATGGGCAGTTCTTC.

The chain joins TRBV20-1 to TRBJ2-7; 9 nucleotides line up with TRBD2. J lost 6 bases, V lost 2 bases, and 5 bases had no gene match. CDR1 and CDR2 (germline): DFQATT, SNEGSKA (reference sequence). The CDR3 loop spans 13 amino acids. The DNA of the CDR3 is TGCAGTGCTAGATCCGGGACTAGCCCCGAGCAGTACTTC. Translating it yields CSARSGTSPEQYF.

This clonotype occurred a few times. The rearrangement uses TRBV19 and TRBJ2-1; 7 bases map to TRBD2. V trimming: 5 bases; J trimming: 4 bases; junction bases outside the gene matches: 14. This CDR3 spans 17 amino acids. CDR1 and CDR2 from the germline V gene are LNHDA and SQIVND (reference sequence). CDR3 protein: CASSPAIGLAVYNEQFF. CDR3 DNA: TGTGCCAGTAGTCCGGCTATTGGTCTAGCGGTTTACAATGAGCAGTTCTTC.

The genes are TRBV5-1 and TRBJ2-2; 8 nucleotides line up with TRBD1. The junction had 9 bases not matched to a gene; V was cut back by 4 bases and J by 1 base. Germline CDR1 is SGHRS and CDR2 is YFSETQ. CDR3 length: 17 amino acids. DNA for the CDR3: TGCGCCAGCAGCCCGGACAGACAGGGGAGGAACACCGGGGAGCTGTTTTTT. Translated: CASSPDRQGRNTGELFF.

J is TRBJ2-1 and V is TRBV5-1; D perhaps matches TRBD1 (5 bases). The V and J ends lost 4 bases and 11 bases respectively, with 13 bases between them. The germline V gene has CDR1 SGHRS and CDR2 YFSETQ. This CDR3 is built from 12 residues. The CDR3 DNA follows: TGCGCCAGCAGCCTCGGACAACTTAAGCAGTTCTTC. Encoded protein: CASSLGQLKQFF.

This clonotype was counted only a few times. The V and J genes are TRBV11-1 and TRBJ2-3; 14 bases match TRBD2. The V gene's germline CDR1 is SGHAT and CDR2 FQDESV (reference sequence). V lost 5 bases and J lost 1; bases outside the gene matches: 8. The CDR3 consists of 18 residues. The CDR3 loop reads CASSHGTSGSWGTDTQYF. CDR3 nucleotide sequence: TGTGCCAGCAGCCACGGGACTAGCGGGAGTTGGGGCACAGATACGCAGTATTTT. The whole variable domain, filled in from reference TRBV11-1 and TRBJ2-3, reads EAEVAQSPRYKITEKSQAVAFWCDPISGHATLYWYRQILGQGPELLVQFQDESVVDDSQLPKDRFSAERLKGVDSTLKIQPAELGDSAMYLCASSHGTSGSWGTDTQYFGPGTRLTVL.

This clonotype was recorded a few times. The V call is TRBV7-2, the J call TRBJ2-1, with D unclear. Trimming cost V 4 bases and J 8 bases, with 15 bases left between them. CDR3 size: 14 residues. CDR1 and CDR2 from the germline V gene are SGHTA and FQGNSA. CDR3 loop: CASSSLLLGYEQFF. The CDR3 DNA reads as TGTGCCAGCAGCTCCCTCCTTCTAGGCTATGAGCAGTTCTTC.

This clonotype was recorded a few times. The V gene is TRBV5-1, the J gene TRBJ2-3; D ambiguous. Trimming took 1 base from V and 0 from J, leaving 18 bases between them. The germline CDR1 and CDR2 sequences are SGHRS and YFSETQ. CDR3 length: 18 residues. The chain's CDR3 is CASSLLDPRIYSTDTQYF. Here the CDR3 DNA reads TGCGCCAGCAGCTTGCTGGACCCCCGGATATATAGCACAGATACGCAGTATTTT.

This clonotype showed up many times. The chain carries TRBV7-2 and TRBJ1-1, with TRBD1 matching 7 bases. This CDR3 has 16 amino acids. V lost 5 bases, J lost 5 bases, and 14 bases stayed unmatched. Germline-derived CDR1 and CDR2 are SGHTA and FQGNSA. The CDR3 sequence: CASSRTWSGGSTEAFF. The CDR3 nucleotides are TGTGCCAGCAGCCGTACCTGGTCAGGGGGTTCGACTGAAGCTTTCTTT.

There are a few counts of this clonotype. The V gene is TRBV5-1, the J gene TRBJ2-1; 13 bases line up with TRBD2. The CDR3 extends over 16 amino acids. V trimming: 1 base; J trimming: 7 bases; junction bases outside the gene matches: 5. Germline V gene sequence: CDR1 SGHRS, CDR2 YFSETQ. The CDR3 protein is CASSLTPGLAGNEQFF. DNA of the CDR3: TGCGCCAGCAGCTTGACCCCGGGACTAGCGGGAAATGAGCAGTTCTTC. The variable domain in full, with the rest retrieved from reference TRBV5-1 and TRBJ2-1, is KAGVTQTPRYLIKTRGQQVTLSCSPISGHRSVSWYQQTPGQGLQFLFEYFSETQRNKGNFPGRFSGRQFSNSRSEMNVSTLELGDSALYLCASSLTPGLAGNEQFFGPGTRLTVL.

This clonotype was seen a handful of times. V and J are TRBV29-1 and TRBJ2-7; 11 positions agree with TRBD1. The germline CDR1 and CDR2 sequences are SQVTM and ANQGSEA. The V and J ends lost 6 bases and 3 bases, in that order; junction bases with no gene match: 7. The CDR3 has 14 residues. The CDR3 nucleotides are TGCAGCGTCCGGACAGGGGGCTTTGTCTACGAGCAGTACTTC. This gives the protein CSVRTGGFVYEQYF.

There are a few counts of this clonotype. The chain joins TRBV10-3 to TRBJ1-3; a possible D gene is TRBD1 (6 bases). The germline V gene has CDR1 ENHRY and CDR2 SYGVKD. The V and J ends lost 5 bases and 1 base respectively, with 9 bases between them. CDR3 length: 14 residues. The DNA of the CDR3 is TGTGCCATCAGTTCGGACAGATCTGGAAACACCATATATTTT. This translates into CAISSDRSGNTIYF.

This chain connects TRBV27 to TRBJ1-5; the match to TRBD1 covers 9 bases. The CDR3 runs 14 residues. The germline gives CDR1 MNHEY, CDR2 SMNVEV (reference sequence). Unmatched junction bases numbered 3, after V lost 8 bases and J lost 1 base. CDR3 residues: CASWDRVSNQPQHF. CDR3 bases: TGTGCCAGCTGGGACAGGGTAAGCAATCAGCCCCAGCATTTT.

This clonotype occurred a few times. The chain joins TRBV7-2 to TRBJ1-2, with TRBD1 identical over 9 bases. Per the germline V gene, CDR1 is SGHTA and CDR2 is FQGNSA. The V gene end was trimmed by 5 bases and the J gene end by 6 bases; junction bases not matched to a gene: 10. The CDR3 runs 15 residues. The CDR3 reads CASSVTGGFADGYTF. DNA of the CDR3: TGTGCCAGCAGCGTGACAGGGGGATTCGCGGATGGCTACACCTTC. The whole variable domain, remainder taken from reference TRBV7-2 and TRBJ1-2, is GAGVSQSPSNKVTEKGKDVELRCDPISGHTALYWYRQSLGQGLEFLIYFQGNSAPDKSGLPSDRFSAERTGGSVSTLTIQRTQQEDSAVYLCASSVTGGFADGYTFGSGTRLTVV.

This clonotype was counted at least ten times. V and J are TRBV5-1 and TRBJ2-1; D is ambiguous. There are 15 residues in the CDR3. CDR1 is SGHRS, CDR2 YFSETQ, per germline. V lost 0 bases and J lost 0, with 7 bases in between. CDR3 in amino acids: CASSLDLSSYNEQFF. The DNA for the CDR3 is TGCGCCAGCAGCTTGGATCTGAGCTCCTACAATGAGCAGTTCTTC.